This T cell receptor (beta chain) was recorded in a study of shared clonotypes between healthy human individuals. TCRdb's copy holds only in-frame clones and misses some; the assay was immunoSEQ multiplex PCR. Here the sample spans a few million clones, about nine tenths being singletons. The CDR3 is 15 residues long. Trimming cost V 5 bases and J 6 bases, with 17 bases left between them. CDR1 and CDR2 from the germline V gene are SEHNR and FQNEAQ (reference sequence). The chain recombines TRBV7-9 with TRBJ2-1; maybe TRBD1 (5 bases). The receptor's source is a man between 18 and 29 years old in good health. Some clones in this sample may be carry-over from other donors' samples. Input material: naive CD4+ T cells from PBMCs. Subset defined: CD45RA+ positively selected. The CDR3 nucleotides read TGTGCCAGCAGCCCCCCCATTTCGACAGTCAATGAGCAGTTCTTC. Translating gives CASSPPISTVNEQFF.